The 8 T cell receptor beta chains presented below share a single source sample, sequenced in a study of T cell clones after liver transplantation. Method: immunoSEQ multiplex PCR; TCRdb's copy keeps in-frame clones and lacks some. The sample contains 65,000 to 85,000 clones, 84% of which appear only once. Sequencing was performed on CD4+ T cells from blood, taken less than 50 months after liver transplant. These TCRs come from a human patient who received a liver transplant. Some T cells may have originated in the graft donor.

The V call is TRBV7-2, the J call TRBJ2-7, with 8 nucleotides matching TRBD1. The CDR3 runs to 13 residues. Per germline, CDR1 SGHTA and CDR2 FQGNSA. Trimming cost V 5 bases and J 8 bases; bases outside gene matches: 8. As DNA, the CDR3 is TGTGCCAGCAGCGAGTCAGGGGGCCGCAAGCAGTACTTC. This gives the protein CASSESGGRKQYF. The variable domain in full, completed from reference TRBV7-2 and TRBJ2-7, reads GAGVSQSPSNKVTEKGKDVELRCDPISGHTALYWYRQSLGQGLEFLIYFQGNSAPDKSGLPSDRFSAERTGGSVSTLTIQRTQQEDSAVYLCASSESGGRKQYFGPGTRLTVT.

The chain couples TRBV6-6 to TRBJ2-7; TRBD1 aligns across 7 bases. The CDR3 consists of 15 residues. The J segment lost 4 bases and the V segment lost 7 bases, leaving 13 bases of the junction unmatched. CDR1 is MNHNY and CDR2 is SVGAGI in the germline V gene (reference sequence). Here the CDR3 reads CASNLLQGFKYEQYF. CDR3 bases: TGTGCCAGCAACCTCCTACAGGGGTTTAAGTACGAGCAGTACTTC.

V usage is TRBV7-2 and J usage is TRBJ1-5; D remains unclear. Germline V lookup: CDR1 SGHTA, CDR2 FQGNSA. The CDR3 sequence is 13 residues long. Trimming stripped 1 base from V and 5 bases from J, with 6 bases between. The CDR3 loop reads CASSLGVYQPQHF. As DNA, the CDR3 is TGTGCCAGCAGCTTAGGAGTCTATCAGCCCCAGCATTTT.

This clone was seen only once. The CDR3 loop is CATLSPKGYGYTF. The CDR3 DNA follows: TGTGCCACCCTGTCCCCTAAGGGCTATGGCTACACCTTC. The chain employs TRBV7-9 and TRBJ1-2; the D is unclear. This CDR3 region has 13 residues. V lost 10 bases, J lost 4 bases, and 16 bases lay in between. Germline V CDR1 and CDR2: SEHNR, FQNEAQ (reference sequence).

Written as DNA, the CDR3 is TGTGCTAGTGGTTTTCTAGCGGGAGCTCAGTATTTT. It codes for CASGFLAGAQYF. The rearrangement links TRBV12-5 to TRBJ2-3; 10 positions agree with TRBD2. V lost 3 bases to trimming and J lost 12 bases; unmatched junction nucleotides: 3. Germline assignment: CDR1 LGHNT and CDR2 FRNRAP. CDR3 size: 12 residues. Based on the CDR3 plus reference TRBV12-5 and TRBJ2-3, the full variable domain is DARVTQTPRHKVTEMGQEVTMRCQPILGHNTVFWYRQTMMQGLELLAYFRNRAPLDDSGMPKDRFSAEMPDATLATLKIQPSEPRDSAVYFCASGFLAGAQYFGPGTRLTVL.

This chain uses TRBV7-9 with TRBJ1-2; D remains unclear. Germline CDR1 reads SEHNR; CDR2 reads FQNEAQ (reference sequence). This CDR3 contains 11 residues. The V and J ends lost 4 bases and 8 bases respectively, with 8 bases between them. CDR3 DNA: TGTGCCAGCAGCTCAGCTAGGGGCTACACCTTC. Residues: CASSSARGYTF. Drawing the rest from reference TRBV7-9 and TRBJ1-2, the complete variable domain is DTGVSQNPRHKITKRGQNVTFRCDPISEHNRLYWYRQTLGQGPEFLTYFQNEAQLEKSRLLSDRFSAERPKGSFSTLEIQRTEQGDSAMYLCASSSARGYTFGSGTRLTVV.

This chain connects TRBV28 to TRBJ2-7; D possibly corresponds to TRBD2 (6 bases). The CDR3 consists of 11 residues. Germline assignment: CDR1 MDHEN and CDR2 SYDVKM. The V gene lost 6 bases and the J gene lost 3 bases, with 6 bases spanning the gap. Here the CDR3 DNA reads TGTGCCAGCAGGGGACTCTACGAGCAGTACTTC. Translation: CASRGLYEQYF. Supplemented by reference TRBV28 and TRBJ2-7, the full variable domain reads DVKVTQSSRYLVKRTGEKVFLECVQDMDHENMFWYRQDPGLGLRLIYFSYDVKMKEKGDIPEGYSVSREKKERFSLILESASTNQTSMYLCASRGLYEQYFGPGTRLTVT.

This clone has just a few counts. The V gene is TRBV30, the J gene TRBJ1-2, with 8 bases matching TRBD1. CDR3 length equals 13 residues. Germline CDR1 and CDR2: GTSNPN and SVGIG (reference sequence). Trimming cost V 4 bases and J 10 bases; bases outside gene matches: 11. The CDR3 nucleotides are TGTGCCTGGAATCGGGACAGGCCTTCTATCTACACCTTC. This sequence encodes CAWNRDRPSIYTF.